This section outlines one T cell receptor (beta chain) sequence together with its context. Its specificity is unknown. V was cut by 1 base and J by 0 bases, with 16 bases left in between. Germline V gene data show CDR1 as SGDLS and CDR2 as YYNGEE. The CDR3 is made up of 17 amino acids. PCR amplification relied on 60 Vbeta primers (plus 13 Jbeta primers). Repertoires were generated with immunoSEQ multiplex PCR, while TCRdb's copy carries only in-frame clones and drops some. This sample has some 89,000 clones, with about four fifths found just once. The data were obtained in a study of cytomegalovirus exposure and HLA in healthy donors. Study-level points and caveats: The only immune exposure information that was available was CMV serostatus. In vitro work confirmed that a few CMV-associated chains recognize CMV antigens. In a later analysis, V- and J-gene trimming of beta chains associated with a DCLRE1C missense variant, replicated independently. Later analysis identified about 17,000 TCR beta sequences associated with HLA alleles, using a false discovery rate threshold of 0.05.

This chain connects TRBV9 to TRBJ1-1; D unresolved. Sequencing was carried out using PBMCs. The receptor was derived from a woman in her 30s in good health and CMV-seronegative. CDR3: CASSVHKKSEMNTEAFF. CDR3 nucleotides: TGTGCCAGCAGCGTACACAAAAAGAGCGAAATGAACACTGAAGCTTTCTTT.